Listed below are T cell receptor beta chains from one sample, sequenced in a study of regulatory T cells in long-lasting Graves disease. TCRdb re-derived calls from the multiplex PCR reads in MiXCR, one entry per CDR3 protein. The sample carries 550,000 to 650,000 distinct CDR3 sequences, about 16% recorded once. The same data also contributed to another study, on T cells in Graves' hyperthyroidism and ophthalmopathy.

The material sequenced was peripheral blood mononuclear cells (PBMCs), taken at new diagnosis, from a patient treated with antithyroid drugs. These receptors originate from a man younger than 30 with Graves disease. Each CDR3 is given with its conserved first and last residue. Each record gives: D gene, V gene, J gene, clone size, CDR3 protein, CDR3 DNA. The D gene is left open where the match is weak. Expanded clones are given a class, and other clones once, few, many or no size at all.

d_gene: TRBD1; v_gene: TRBV5-6; j_gene: TRBJ2-1; abundance: .; CDR3aa: CASSFYRDRVPEFF; CDR3nt: TGTGCCAGCAGCTTTTACCGGGACAGGGTCCCAGAGTTCTTC
d_gene: .; v_gene: TRBV30; j_gene: TRBJ2-5; abundance: .; CDR3aa: CAWSNPDTDARVETQYF; CDR3nt: TGTGCCTGGAGCAACCCCGATACCGACGCCCGTGTGGAGACCCAGTACTTC
d_gene: TRBD1; v_gene: TRBV5-6; j_gene: TRBJ1-1; abundance: few; CDR3aa: CASSSGRQGLNTEAFF; CDR3nt: TGTGCCAGCAGCTCGGGAAGACAGGGCTTGAACACTGAAGCTTTCTTT
d_gene: .; v_gene: TRBV14; j_gene: TRBJ2-1; abundance: many; CDR3aa: CASSQRRDRGNEQFF; CDR3nt: TGTGCCAGCAGCCAACGGCGGGACCGGGGCAATGAGCAGTTCTTC
d_gene: .; v_gene: TRBV18; j_gene: TRBJ2-2; abundance: many; CDR3aa: CASSPGTGELFF; CDR3nt: TGTGCCAGCAGCCCAGGAACCGGGGAGCTGTTTTTT
d_gene: TRBD2; v_gene: TRBV3-1; j_gene: TRBJ2-7; abundance: many; CDR3aa: CASSQVELAAPLEQYF; CDR3nt: TGTGCCAGCAGCCAAGTTGAGCTAGCGGCTCCCTTGGAGCAGTACTTC
d_gene: .; v_gene: TRBV4-1; j_gene: TRBJ1-1; abundance: .; CDR3aa: CASSPSPGAENTEAFF; CDR3nt: TGCGCCAGCAGCCCCAGCCCCGGGGCCGAGAACACTGAAGCTTTCTTT
d_gene: .; v_gene: TRBV3-1; j_gene: TRBJ2-5; abundance: .; CDR3aa: CASSQAPTLYF; CDR3nt: TGTGCCAGCAGCCAAGCCCCCACACTGTACTTC
d_gene: .; v_gene: TRBV5-1; j_gene: TRBJ2-7; abundance: .; CDR3aa: CASSDTGLTGEQYF; CDR3nt: TGCGCCAGCAGCGATACCGGGCTCACGGGGGAGCAGTACTTC
d_gene: .; v_gene: TRBV5-1; j_gene: TRBJ2-3; abundance: many; CDR3aa: CASSFRGIGTDTQYF; CDR3nt: TGCGCCAGCAGCTTCCGGGGGATTGGCACAGATACGCAGTATTTT
d_gene: .; v_gene: TRBV30; j_gene: TRBJ1-2; abundance: many; CDR3aa: CAWTPRGGYGYTF; CDR3nt: TGTGCCTGGACACCCAGGGGTGGCTATGGCTACACCTTC
d_gene: .; v_gene: TRBV11-2; j_gene: TRBJ2-2; abundance: .; CDR3aa: CASSSIRLTSGELFF; CDR3nt: TGTGCCAGCAGCTCCATTCGCTTGACCTCCGGGGAGCTGTTTTTT
d_gene: TRBD2; v_gene: TRBV11-2; j_gene: TRBJ2-7; abundance: many; CDR3aa: CASSLEGTSGIMIGEQYF; CDR3nt: TGTGCCAGCAGCTTAGAGGGGACTAGCGGGATCATGATCGGCGAGCAGTACTTC
d_gene: .; v_gene: TRBV12-3/TRBV12-4; j_gene: TRBJ2-3; abundance: .; CDR3aa: CASSLVQGGDTQYF; CDR3nt: TGTGCCAGCAGTTTGGTACAGGGCGGAGATACGCAGTATTTT
d_gene: .; v_gene: TRBV25-1; j_gene: TRBJ1-5; abundance: .; CDR3aa: CASSGDGTLPQHF; CDR3nt: TGTGCCAGCAGTGGGGACGGAACCCTGCCCCAGCATTTT
d_gene: TRBD2; v_gene: TRBV7-2; j_gene: TRBJ2-4; abundance: few; CDR3aa: CASSPWGGGAKNIQYF; CDR3nt: TGTGCCAGCAGCCCCTGGGGGGGGGGAGCCAAAAACATTCAGTACTTC